Reported below is one T cell receptor (beta chain). The antigen it binds to is not known. Base qualities are missing; no much larger clone stands one base away. Trimming at the junction amounts to 3 bases on V and 11 bases on J, and the germline ends lie 14 bases apart. Looking up the germline V gene (reference sequence) yields CDR1 MNHEY and CDR2 SMNVEV. Including the terminal cysteine and phenylalanine, the CDR3 comprises 14 residues. The DNA shown is the 42-base CDR3, in frame from base 1. These data come from a study of blood T cell repertoires in COVID-19 (TCRdb year 2020). Context from the whole study: Collaborator samples came from the United States, Italy and Spain and covered acute and convalescent phases of COVID-19. The material from the prospective study consisted of cDNA or gDNA derived from T cells, B-cell-depleted T cells, or PBMCs. Subjects who had been exposed to COVID-19, were actively infected with it, or had recovered from it provided the deeply sampled blood TCRbeta repertoires that made up the dataset. The repertoires were released in a freely available public database intended as a resource for research on the immune response to SARS-CoV-2. The samples were drawn from two sources: the first 160 participants of the ongoing ImmuneRACE study, and over 1,000 subjects contributed by 6 global collaborators. Sample metadata almost always included a de-identified subject ID, COVID-19 status, age in years and sex. Where available, HLA class I and class II types were taken from metadata supplied by the sample provider and were not determined by assay-based typing.

Summary of the overall study and its limitations: The amount of clinical and demographic metadata varied by source and participant and was provided uncurated.

Whole blood was collected in K2EDTA tubes by collaborating institutions according to the institutions' own protocols. For TCRbeta analysis, collaborators shipped samples in one of three forms: frozen whole blood, isolated PBMCs, or DNA extracted from either of those sample types. TCRbeta CDR3 regions were amplified from genomic DNA using the immunoSEQ Assay, a bias-controlled multiplex PCR. In the authors' own workflow: Nucleated cell counts per sample were estimated from amplification of reference gene primers within the assay. To quantify the absolute abundance of each unique TCRbeta CDR3 rearrangement, sequence reads were collapsed and filtered. For each sample, productive Simpson clonality was calculated as the square root of Simpson's diversity index across productive rearrangements. TCRdb took this table from immuneACCESS and kept in-frame rearrangements with V and J called. Such tables lack part of the clones; where checked against another copy, unresolved V genes explain under half of the gap, and the rest is unexplained. V, J and clone size reflect that table, while D and trimming were determined from the DNA. This sample holds about 280,000 clones; around 88% were observed only once. Clones ranked in the top ten supply approximately 4.2% of the sample.

The TCR comes from a man aged 35 to 55 with acute or convalescent COVID-19. The chain couples TRBV27 to TRBJ1-6, and possibly TRBD1, on 6 matching bases. Sequenced material: peripheral blood. The nucleotide sequence reads TGTGCCAGCAGTTTTGGAACAGGGAATGCACCCCTCCACTTT. It translates to CASSFGTGNAPLHF.